Listed below are T cell receptor beta chains from one sample, sequenced in a study of blood T cell repertoires in COVID-19. TCRdb's copy holds only in-frame clones and misses some; the assay was immunoSEQ multiplex PCR. The repertoire includes a few hundred thousand clones, over 70% of them detected once, and 0.95% to 1.5% sits in the top ten. The sample consisted of peripheral blood. The receptors were gathered from a woman between 45 and 60 years old with acute or convalescent COVID-19. CDR3s include the opening cysteine and the closing phenylalanine or tryptophan.

>TRBV2|TRBJ1-4
CASEEINEKLFF
>TRBV10-3|TRBJ2-7
CAISEWGNHYEQYF
>TRBV4-1|TRBJ2-3
CASSQTGWGTDTQYF
>TRBV18|TRBJ1-1
CASSQGADTEAFF
>TRBV10-3|TRBJ2-5
CAISGDRGDETQYF
>TRBV7-3|TRBJ1-2
CASSLNGGNYGYTF
>TRBV2|TRBJ1-4
CASSGAGGQGEKLFF
>TRBV6-5|TRBJ1-2
CASVIFRDRDSGYTF
>TRBV30|TRBJ2-4
CAWSTGSRNIQYF
>TRBV9|TRBJ1-2
CASSVPHEGDYGYTF
>TRBV11-2|TRBJ2-5
CASSLQETQYF
>TRBV29-1|TRBJ1-1
CSVDRSGMNTEAFF
>TRBV19|TRBJ1-2
CASSIGQGTIGTYGYTF
>TRBV6-4|TRBJ1-2
CASSDHQGTYGYTF
>TRBV18|TRBJ2-2
CASSPKGQYTGELFF
>TRBV7-8|TRBJ2-7
CASSPRGGTPYEQYF
>TRBV28|TRBJ1-2
CASSFFPPPKTNYGYTF
>TRBV29-1|TRBJ1-3
CSVAGTPSSGNTIYF
>TRBV7-3|TRBJ2-3
CASSSTGLVAQYF
>TRBV4-1|TRBJ1-1
CASSQVGRGRYTEAFF
>TRBV7-3|TRBJ2-5
CASSLGLAETQYF
>TRBV7-2|TRBJ1-2
CASSSRAVLTDYTF